This TCR beta chain was recorded in a study of T-cell memory formation after mild COVID-19. Whole-study context: TCR clusters were mostly confined to one donor each.

Libraries for TCRalpha and TCRbeta carried sample barcodes and unique molecular identifiers via 5'RACE. TCRdb processed the 5' RACE reads anew with MiXCR; each CDR3 protein has one entry. The sample consists of about 180,000 distinct CDR3 sequences, 16% of them appearing once. Trimming stripped 4 bases from V and 0 bases from J, with 13 bases between. CDR1 and CDR2 from the germline V gene are LGHDT and YNNKEL (reference sequence). The CDR3 totals 16 residues. The receptor was isolated from an adult woman who had mild COVID-19 (a few samples of this study predate the infection). Cell type and time point are not known. The chain has TRBV3-1 and TRBJ2-4, with TRBD2 as a possible D gene (6 bases). The specimen sequenced was PBMCs or a T cell subset sorted from them (not recorded which). In DNA, the CDR3 is TGTGCCAGCAGCCGCGGGATTTATCAAGCCAAAAACATTCAGTACTTC. This translates into CASSRGIYQAKNIQYF.